The 7 T cell receptor beta chains given below trace back to one sample, sequenced in a study of T cells in Graves' hyperthyroidism and ophthalmopathy. Regions amplified from RNA transcripts were the TCR beta CDR3 regions. The HTBI primer set served for first-round RT-PCR of the TCR CDR3. TCRdb independently ran MiXCR on the multiplex PCR reads; one entry per CDR3 protein. The profile covers about 250,000 distinct CDR3 sequences, with around 20% appearing a single time and around 65% taken by the ten largest. The sequencing input was blood. Source of these receptors: a man in his thirties or forties with Graves' ophthalmopathy.

In its sample, this clonotype was seen a few times. The chain has TRBV20-1 and TRBJ2-1, with TRBD1 as a possible D gene (6 bases). Germline V gene data show CDR1 as DFQATT and CDR2 as SNEGSKA (reference sequence). This CDR3 has 16 amino acids. With 0 bases removed from V and 6 bases from J, the gap between germline ends came to 18 bases. The CDR3 region is CSARDLRPRGINEQFF. CDR3 in DNA: TGCAGTGCTAGAGATCTAAGACCTAGGGGGATCAATGAGCAGTTCTTC.

The chain is built from TRBV25-1 and TRBJ2-1; D possibly corresponds to TRBD2 (6 bases). Germline V gene lookup returns CDR1 MGHDK and CDR2 SYGVNS. V was shortened by 5 bases and J by 3 bases, with 11 bases between the two germline ends. CDR3 length: 14 residues. The CDR3 nucleotides read TGTGCCAGCAGTTCCCACGGGGGCTACAATGAGCAGTTCTTC. Residues: CASSSHGGYNEQFF.

Remarks on this clonotype: The junction departs from germline at one end; a sequencing error may be responsible. The gene calls are TRBV10-1 and TRBJ2-5; tentatively, D is TRBD2 (5 bases). The CDR3 covers 13 residues. Germline V lookup: CDR1 WNHNN, CDR2 SYGVQD (reference sequence). The chain's CDR3 is CASSVDFEETQHF. The CDR3 DNA reads as TGCGCCAGCAGTGTGGACTTCGAAGAGACCCAGCACTTC.

This clonotype was seen repeatedly, ten times or more. The chain carries TRBV5-1 and TRBJ2-7, with 7 bases identical to TRBD1. CDR3 size: 13 residues. The ends lost 6 bases at V and 6 bases at J; junction bases unmatched: 9. Germline CDR1 is SGHRS and CDR2 is YFSETQ. In DNA, the CDR3 is TGCGCCAGCACCCAGACAGGGACGATCGAGCAGTACTTC. Its protein is CASTQTGTIEQYF.

In this sample, this clonotype turned up many times. The chain links TRBV3-1 to TRBJ1-3; tentatively, D is TRBD1 (6 bases). CDR1 is LGHDT and CDR2 is YNNKEL in the germline V gene (reference sequence). V was shortened by 2 bases and J by 2 bases, with 13 bases between the two germline ends. CDR3 size: 16 residues. The CDR3 is CASSQMRTGPGNTIYF. For the CDR3, the DNA is TGTGCCAGCAGCCAAATGAGAACAGGGCCTGGAAACACCATATATTTT.

This clonotype showed up just a few times. The V and J genes are TRBV27 and TRBJ2-5; TRBD1 matches 8 bases. The CDR3 consists of 13 residues. Germline assignment: CDR1 MNHEY and CDR2 SMNVEV (reference sequence). Trimming cost V 9 bases and J 7 bases; bases outside gene matches: 10. CDR3 region: CASRGTGRGTQYF. The CDR3 nucleotides read TGTGCCAGTCGAGGGACAGGAAGAGGGACCCAGTACTTC.

This clonotype has just a few counts. V gene TRBV5-1 combines with J gene TRBJ1-4, with 10 nucleotides matching TRBD1. CDR1 and CDR2 from the germline V gene are SGHRS and YFSETQ. CDR3 length: 14 residues. The ends lost 5 bases at V and 5 bases at J; junction bases unmatched: 3. The CDR3 is CASRMGQGNEKLFF. CDR3 coding DNA: TGCGCCAGCAGAATGGGACAGGGGAATGAAAAACTGTTTTTT.